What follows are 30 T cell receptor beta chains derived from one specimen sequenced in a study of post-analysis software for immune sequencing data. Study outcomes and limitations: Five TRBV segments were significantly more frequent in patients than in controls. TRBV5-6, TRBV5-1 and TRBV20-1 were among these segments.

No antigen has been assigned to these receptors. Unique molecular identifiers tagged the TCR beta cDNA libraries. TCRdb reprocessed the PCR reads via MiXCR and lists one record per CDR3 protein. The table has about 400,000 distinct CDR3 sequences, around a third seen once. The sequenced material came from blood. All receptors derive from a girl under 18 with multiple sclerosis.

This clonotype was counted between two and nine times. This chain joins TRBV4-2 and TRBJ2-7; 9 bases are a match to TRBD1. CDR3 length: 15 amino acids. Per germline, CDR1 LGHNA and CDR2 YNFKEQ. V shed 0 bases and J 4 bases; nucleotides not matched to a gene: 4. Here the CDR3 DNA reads TGTGCCAGCAGCCAAGAAGGACAGGGGTTTTACGAGCAGTACTTC. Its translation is CASSQEGQGFYEQYF.

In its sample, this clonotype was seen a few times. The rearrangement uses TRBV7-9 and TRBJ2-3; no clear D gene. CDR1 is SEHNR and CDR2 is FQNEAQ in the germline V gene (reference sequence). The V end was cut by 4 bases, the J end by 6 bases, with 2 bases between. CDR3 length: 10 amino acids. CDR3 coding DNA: TGTGCCAGCAGCTCGGATACGCAGTATTTT. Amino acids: CASSSDTQYF.

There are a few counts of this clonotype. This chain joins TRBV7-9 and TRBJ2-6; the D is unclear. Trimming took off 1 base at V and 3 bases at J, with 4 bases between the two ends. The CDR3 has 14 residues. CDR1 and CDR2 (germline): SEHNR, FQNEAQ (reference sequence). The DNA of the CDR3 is TGTGCCAGCAGCTTAGACGATGGGGCCAACGTCCTGACTTTC. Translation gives CASSLDDGANVLTF.

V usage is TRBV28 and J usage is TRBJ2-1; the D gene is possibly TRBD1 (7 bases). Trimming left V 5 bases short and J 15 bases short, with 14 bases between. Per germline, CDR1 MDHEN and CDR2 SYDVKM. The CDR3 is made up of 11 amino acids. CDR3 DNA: TGTGCCAGCAGTGCGGGACAGAGTACGTTCTTC. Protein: CASSAGQSTFF.

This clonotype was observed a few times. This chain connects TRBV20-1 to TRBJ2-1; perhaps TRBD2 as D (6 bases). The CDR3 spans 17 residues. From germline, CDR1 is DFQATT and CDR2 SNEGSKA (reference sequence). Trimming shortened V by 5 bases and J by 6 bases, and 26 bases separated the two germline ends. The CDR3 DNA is TGCAGTGCTCCGATCCCTAGTGGGAGGACACAAGGCAATGAGCAGTTCTTC. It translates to CSAPIPSGRTQGNEQFF.

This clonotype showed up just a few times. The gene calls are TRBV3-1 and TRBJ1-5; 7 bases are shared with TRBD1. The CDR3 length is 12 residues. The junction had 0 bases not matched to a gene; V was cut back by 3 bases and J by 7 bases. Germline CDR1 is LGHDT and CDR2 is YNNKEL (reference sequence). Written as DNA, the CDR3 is TGTGCCAGCAGCCACAGGGGGCAGCCCCAGCATTTT. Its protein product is CASSHRGQPQHF. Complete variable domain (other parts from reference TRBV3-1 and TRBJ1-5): DTAVSQTPKYLVTQMGNDKSIKCEQNLGHDTMYWYKQDSKKFLKIMFSYNNKELIINETVPNRFSPKSPDKAHLNLHINSLELGDSAVYFCASSHRGQPQHFGDGTRLSIL.

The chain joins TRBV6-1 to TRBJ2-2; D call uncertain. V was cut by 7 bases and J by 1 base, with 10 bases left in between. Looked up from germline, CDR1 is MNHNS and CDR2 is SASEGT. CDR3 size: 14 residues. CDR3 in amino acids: CASILILNTGELFF. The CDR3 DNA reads TGTGCCAGCATCTTAATCTTGAACACCGGGGAGCTGTTTTTT.

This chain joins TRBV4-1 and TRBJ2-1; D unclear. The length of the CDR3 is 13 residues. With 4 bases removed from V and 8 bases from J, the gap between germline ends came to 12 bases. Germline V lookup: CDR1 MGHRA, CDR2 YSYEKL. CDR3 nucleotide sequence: TGCGCCAGCAGCCCTTTCGGATTGGATGAGCAGTTCTTC. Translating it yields CASSPFGLDEQFF.

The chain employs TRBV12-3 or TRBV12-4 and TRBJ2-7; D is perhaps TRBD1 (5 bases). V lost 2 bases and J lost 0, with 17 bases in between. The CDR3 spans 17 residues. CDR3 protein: CASSLFPTVSGSYEQYF. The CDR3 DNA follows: TGTGCCAGCAGTTTATTCCCGACAGTTTCGGGCTCCTACGAGCAGTACTTC.

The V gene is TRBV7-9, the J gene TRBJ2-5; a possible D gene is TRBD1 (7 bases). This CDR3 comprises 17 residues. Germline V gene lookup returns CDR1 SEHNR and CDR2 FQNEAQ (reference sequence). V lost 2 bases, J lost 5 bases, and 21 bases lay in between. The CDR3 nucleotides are TGTGCCAGCAGCTTAAACCAGGGGGGCCAGATAGGGGAGACCCAGTACTTC. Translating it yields CASSLNQGGQIGETQYF.

The CDR3, as DNA: TGTGCCAGCACCTTGACAGGGGCGGGAGATACGCAGTATTTT. Translating it yields CASTLTGAGDTQYF. The chain is built from TRBV12-3 or TRBV12-4 and TRBJ2-3; 8 positions match TRBD1. After removal of 7 bases from V and 5 bases from J, the junction contained 8 bases not matched to a gene. The CDR3 consists of 14 residues.

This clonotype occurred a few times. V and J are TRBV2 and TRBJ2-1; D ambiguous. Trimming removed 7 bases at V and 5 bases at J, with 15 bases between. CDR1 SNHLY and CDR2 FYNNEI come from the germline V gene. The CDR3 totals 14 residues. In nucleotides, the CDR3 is TGTGCCAGCAATACGGAAGGGCCCCACAATGAGCAGTTCTTC. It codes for CASNTEGPHNEQFF.

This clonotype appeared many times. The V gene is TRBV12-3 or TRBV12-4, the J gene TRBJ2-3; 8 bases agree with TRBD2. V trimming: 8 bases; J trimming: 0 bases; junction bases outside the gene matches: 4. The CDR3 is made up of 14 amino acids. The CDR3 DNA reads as TGTGCCAGCTCTCCGGGGGGGAGCACAGATACGCAGTATTTT. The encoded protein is CASSPGGSTDTQYF.

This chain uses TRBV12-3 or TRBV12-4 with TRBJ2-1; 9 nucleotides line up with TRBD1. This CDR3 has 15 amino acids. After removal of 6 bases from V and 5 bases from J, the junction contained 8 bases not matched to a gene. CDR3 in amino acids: CASSTGTGPDNEQFF. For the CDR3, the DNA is TGTGCCAGCAGCACCGGGACAGGGCCGGACAATGAGCAGTTCTTC.

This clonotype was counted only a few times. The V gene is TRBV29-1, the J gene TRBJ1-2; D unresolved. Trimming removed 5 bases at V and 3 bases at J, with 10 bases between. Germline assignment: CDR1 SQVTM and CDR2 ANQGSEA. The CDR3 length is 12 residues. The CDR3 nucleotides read TGCAGCGTTCCAACAATGGACTATGGCTACACCTTC. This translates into CSVPTMDYGYTF.

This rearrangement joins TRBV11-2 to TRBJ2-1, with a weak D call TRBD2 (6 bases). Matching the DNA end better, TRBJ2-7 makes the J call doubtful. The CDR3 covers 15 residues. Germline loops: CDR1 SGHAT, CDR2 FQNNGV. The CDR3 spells CASSRAGSSYNEQYF. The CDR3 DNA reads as TGTGCCAGCAGCCGAGCGGGCAGCTCCTACAATGAGCAGTACTTC.

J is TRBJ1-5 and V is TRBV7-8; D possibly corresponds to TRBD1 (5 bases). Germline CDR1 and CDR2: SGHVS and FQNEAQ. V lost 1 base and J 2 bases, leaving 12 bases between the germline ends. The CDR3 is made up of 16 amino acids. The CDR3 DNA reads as TGTGCCAGCAGCTTAGTCAGGGACGCTGGCAATCAGCCCCAGCATTTT. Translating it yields CASSLVRDAGNQPQHF. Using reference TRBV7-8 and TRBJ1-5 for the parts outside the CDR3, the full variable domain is GAGVSQSPRYKVAKRGQDVALRCDPISGHVSLFWYQQALGQGPEFLTYFQNEAQLDKSGLPSDRFFAERPEGSVSTLKIQRTQQEDSAVYLCASSLVRDAGNQPQHFGDGTRLSIL.

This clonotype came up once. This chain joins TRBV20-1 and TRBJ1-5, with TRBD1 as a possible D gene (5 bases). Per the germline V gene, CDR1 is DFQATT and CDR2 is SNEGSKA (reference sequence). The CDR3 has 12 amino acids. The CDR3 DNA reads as TGCAGCGGGGGGGGTAGCAATCAGCCCCAGCATTTT. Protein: CSGGGSNQPQHF.

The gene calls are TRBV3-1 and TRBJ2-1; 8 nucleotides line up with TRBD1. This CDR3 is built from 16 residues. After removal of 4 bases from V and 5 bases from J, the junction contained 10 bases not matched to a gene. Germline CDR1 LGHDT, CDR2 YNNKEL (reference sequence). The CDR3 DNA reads TGTGCCAGCAGCCCACCACAGGGGGTACAACACAATGAGCAGTTCTTC. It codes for CASSPPQGVQHNEQFF.

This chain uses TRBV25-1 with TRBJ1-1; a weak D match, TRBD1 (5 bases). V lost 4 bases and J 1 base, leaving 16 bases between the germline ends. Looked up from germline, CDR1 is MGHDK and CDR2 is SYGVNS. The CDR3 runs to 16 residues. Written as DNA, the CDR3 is TGTGCCAGCAGTGGAGTGGGGGGAGGGGAGAACACTGAAGCTTTCTTT. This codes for CASSGVGGGENTEAFF.

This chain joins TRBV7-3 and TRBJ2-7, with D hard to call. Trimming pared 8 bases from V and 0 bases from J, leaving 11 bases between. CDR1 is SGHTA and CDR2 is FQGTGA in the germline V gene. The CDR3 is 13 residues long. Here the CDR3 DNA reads TGTGCCAGCCGGGCCCAGAGCTCCTACGAGCAGTACTTC. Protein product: CASRAQSSYEQYF.

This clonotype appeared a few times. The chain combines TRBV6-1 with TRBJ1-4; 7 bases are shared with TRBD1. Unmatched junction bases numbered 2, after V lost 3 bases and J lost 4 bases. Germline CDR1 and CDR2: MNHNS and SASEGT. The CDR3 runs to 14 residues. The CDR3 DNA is TGTGCCAGCAGTGAGGACAGGATTAATGAAAAACTGTTTTTT. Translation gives CASSEDRINEKLFF.

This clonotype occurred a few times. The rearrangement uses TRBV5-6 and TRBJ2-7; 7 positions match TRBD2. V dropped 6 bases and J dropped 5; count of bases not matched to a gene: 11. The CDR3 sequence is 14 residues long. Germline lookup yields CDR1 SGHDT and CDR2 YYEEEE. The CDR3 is CASNLAGRRDEQYF. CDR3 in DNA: TGTGCCAGCAACTTAGCGGGTCGCCGGGACGAGCAGTACTTC.

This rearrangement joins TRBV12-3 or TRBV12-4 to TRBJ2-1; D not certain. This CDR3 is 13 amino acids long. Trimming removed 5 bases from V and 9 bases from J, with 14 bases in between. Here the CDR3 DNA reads TGTGCCAGCAGTCCCCAACTCGATGTTGAGCAGTTCTTC. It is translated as CASSPQLDVEQFF.

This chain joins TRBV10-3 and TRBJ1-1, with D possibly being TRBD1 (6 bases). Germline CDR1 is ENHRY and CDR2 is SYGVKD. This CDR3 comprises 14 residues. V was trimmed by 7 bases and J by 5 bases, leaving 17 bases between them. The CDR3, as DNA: TGTGCCATCAAGGGCATTATAGGGGGGACTGAAGCTTTCTTT. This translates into CAIKGIIGGTEAFF.

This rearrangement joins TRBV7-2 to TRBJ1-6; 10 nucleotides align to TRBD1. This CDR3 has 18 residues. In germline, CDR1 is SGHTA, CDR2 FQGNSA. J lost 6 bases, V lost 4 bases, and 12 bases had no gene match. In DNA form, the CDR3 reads TGTGCCAGCAGCTCCCCCGGGACAGGGGCTGCGCGTAATTCACCCCTCCACTTT. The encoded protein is CASSSPGTGAARNSPLHF.

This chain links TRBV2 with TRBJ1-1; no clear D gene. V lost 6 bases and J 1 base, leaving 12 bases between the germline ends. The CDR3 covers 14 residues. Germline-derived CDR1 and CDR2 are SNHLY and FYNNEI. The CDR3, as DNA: TGTGCCAGCAGAAATCCCCAGCAGAACACTGAAGCTTTCTTT. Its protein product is CASRNPQQNTEAFF.

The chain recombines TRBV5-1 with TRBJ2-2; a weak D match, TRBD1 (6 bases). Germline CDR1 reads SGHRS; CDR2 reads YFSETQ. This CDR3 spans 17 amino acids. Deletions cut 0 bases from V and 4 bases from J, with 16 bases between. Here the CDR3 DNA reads TGCGCCAGCAGCTTGGCCGCAGGGGCGATGGGCACCGGGGAGCTGTTTTTT. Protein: CASSLAAGAMGTGELFF.

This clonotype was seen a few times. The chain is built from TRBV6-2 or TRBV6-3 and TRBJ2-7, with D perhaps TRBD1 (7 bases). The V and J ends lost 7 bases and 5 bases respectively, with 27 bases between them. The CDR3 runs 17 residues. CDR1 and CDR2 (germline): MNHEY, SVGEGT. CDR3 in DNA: TGTGCCAGCAATATATACGGGGTAGGAGGGGGCGCCGACGAGCAGTACTTC. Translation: CASNIYGVGGGADEQYF.

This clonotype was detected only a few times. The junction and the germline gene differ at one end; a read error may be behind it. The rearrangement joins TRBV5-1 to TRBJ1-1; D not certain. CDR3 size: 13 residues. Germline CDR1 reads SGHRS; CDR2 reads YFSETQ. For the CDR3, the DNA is TGTGCCAGCAGTTTGGTTGTGAACACTGAAGCTTTCTTT. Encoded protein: CASSLVVNTEAFF. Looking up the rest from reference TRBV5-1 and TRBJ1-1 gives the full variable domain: KAGVTQTPRYLIKTRGQQVTLSCSPISGHRSVSWYQQTPGQGLQFLFEYFSETQRNKGNFPGRFSGRQFSNSRSEMNVSTLELGDSALYLCASSLVVNTEAFFGQGTRLTVV.